These 16 T cell receptor beta chains originate from one sample sequenced in a study of T cell responses to AZD1222 COVID-19 vaccine (dated by TCRdb to 2020 to 2022). Receptor amplification or capture employed the immunoSEQ multiplex PCR assay. The clones in this table, taken by TCRdb from immuneACCESS, are in-frame only. Not every clone is retained; where verified, under half of the shortfall comes from an unresolved V gene, and the cause of the rest is unknown. This sample gives 55,000 to 75,000 clones in total; about nine tenths of them show up just once. Of the sample, roughly 7.3% falls within the top ten clones. This sample's time point label indicates: baseline before first vaccination. The source was peripheral blood, collected on day 0 of AZD1222 vaccination. The origin of the receptors is an adult in good health.

This clone showed up just a few times. J is TRBJ1-3 and V is TRBV7-7; D is undetermined. CDR1 and CDR2 (germline): SSHAT, FNYEAQ (reference sequence). The CDR3 totals 14 residues. Trimming pared 1 base from V and 4 bases from J, leaving 8 bases between. The CDR3 loop reads CASSLGGLGNTIYF. The CDR3 DNA sequence: TGTGCCAGCAGCTTAGGGGGTTTGGGAAACACCATATATTTT.

V is TRBV5-6 and J is TRBJ2-1; 8 nucleotides match TRBD2. Germline-derived CDR1 and CDR2 are SGHDT and YYEEEE. The CDR3 loop spans 17 amino acids. The junction had 12 bases not matched to a gene; V was cut back by 0 bases and J by 7 bases. CDR3: CASSLVREGPVRNEQFF. For the CDR3, the DNA is TGTGCCAGCAGCTTGGTACGGGAGGGACCGGTTAGGAATGAGCAGTTCTTC. The variable domain in full, with the rest retrieved from reference TRBV5-6 and TRBJ2-1, is DAGVTQSPTHLIKTRGQQVTLRCSPKSGHDTVSWYQQALGQGPQFIFQYYEEEERQRGNFPDRFSGHQFPNYSSELNVNALLLGDSALYLCASSLVREGPVRNEQFFGPGTRLTVL.

Only one count was recorded for this clone. The J gene is TRBJ1-2, the V gene TRBV23-1, with D unclear. TRBV23-1 is an ORF for which the function is uncertain. This CDR3 region has 14 residues. The V and J ends lost 1 base and 2 bases respectively, with 8 bases between them. CDR3 amino acids: CASSQLGTNYGYTF. CDR3 nucleotide sequence: TGCGCCAGCAGTCAATTGGGCACGAACTATGGCTACACCTTC.

The J gene is TRBJ2-1, the V gene TRBV5-4, with 8 bases fitting TRBD1. The germline V gene encodes CDR1 SGHNT and CDR2 YYREEE (reference sequence). Trimming took 5 bases from V and 4 from J; bases not matched to a gene: 8. There are 15 residues in the CDR3. CDR3 bases: TGTGCCAGCAGTCTCCGGGACAGGCGATACAATGAGCAGTTCTTC. This translates into CASSLRDRRYNEQFF.

The V and J genes are TRBV2 and TRBJ1-1; D is perhaps TRBD1 (5 bases). The ends were cut back, 6 bases at V and 4 bases at J, with 12 bases in the middle. The CDR3 is 13 residues long. CDR1 and CDR2 from the germline V gene are SNHLY and FYNNEI. The CDR3 DNA follows: TGTGCCAGCAGCGCGACAGTTGGCACTGAAGCTTTCTTT. Translated: CASSATVGTEAFF.

This clone has just one count. The chain recombines TRBV7-9 with TRBJ2-1, with 8 bases identical to TRBD2. CDR3 length: 14 amino acids. Trimming took 5 bases from V and 6 from J; bases not matched to a gene: 6. Germline V gene sequence: CDR1 SEHNR, CDR2 FQNEAQ (reference sequence). This chain's CDR3 is CASSPVAGGNEQFF. The CDR3 nucleotides are TGTGCCAGCAGCCCGGTGGCGGGAGGCAATGAGCAGTTCTTC.

The chain joins TRBV7-6 to TRBJ2-5; 13 bases align to TRBD2. After removal of 4 bases from V and 5 bases from J, the junction contained 10 bases not matched to a gene. Per the germline V gene, CDR1 is SGHVS and CDR2 is FNYEAQ. The CDR3 covers 17 residues. The CDR3 DNA reads as TGTGCCAGCAGCTCAGGACTAGCGGGAGAGGTGCGGGAGACCCAGTACTTC. Translating gives CASSSGLAGEVRETQYF.

This CDR3 is CASSRRTGGDQPQHF. CDR3 nucleotide sequence: TGTGCCAGCAGCAGAAGGACAGGGGGGGATCAGCCCCAGCATTTT. The chain carries TRBV7-2 and TRBJ1-5, with 10 bases matching TRBD1. With 5 bases clipped from V and 5 bases from J, the junction kept 6 bases outside the gene matches. The germline gives CDR1 SGHTA, CDR2 FQGNSA. The CDR3 consists of 15 residues. Filled out from reference TRBV7-2 and TRBJ1-5, the complete variable domain reads GAGVSQSPSNKVTEKGKDVELRCDPISGHTALYWYRQSLGQGLEFLIYFQGNSAPDKSGLPSDRFSAERTGGSVSTLTIQRTQQEDSAVYLCASSRRTGGDQPQHFGDGTRLSIL.

The chain is built from TRBV30 and TRBJ2-1, with 8 bases fitting TRBD1. Germline CDR1 and CDR2: GTSNPN and SVGIG (reference sequence). CDR3 length: 15 residues. The ends lost 3 bases at V and 6 bases at J; junction bases unmatched: 10. The CDR3 protein is CAWRDPIQGGNEQFF. As DNA, the CDR3 is TGTGCCTGGAGGGATCCTATACAGGGGGGCAATGAGCAGTTCTTC.

The table lists this clone with a count of one. The CDR3, as DNA: TGTGCCAGCTCACCTCACCCGCTAGCAGATGAGCAGTTCTTC. Its translation is CASSPHPLADEQFF. V usage is TRBV18 and J usage is TRBJ2-1; a weak D match, TRBD2 (5 bases). Trimming took off 3 bases at V and 8 bases at J, with 14 bases between the two ends. This CDR3 has 14 residues. Germline loops: CDR1 KGHSH, CDR2 LQKENI.

The chain joins TRBV10-2 to TRBJ2-7; D remains ambiguous. This CDR3 spans 15 amino acids. V was shortened by 0 bases and J by 6 bases, with 15 bases between the two germline ends. Germline CDR1 is WSHSY and CDR2 is SAAADI. In nucleotides, the CDR3 is TGCGCCAGCAGTGAGTCCTTTGGTAGGTTAGCCGAGCAGTACTTC. This translates into CASSESFGRLAEQYF.

V and J are TRBV13 and TRBJ2-7; D remains ambiguous. Germline V gives CDR1 PRHDT, CDR2 FYEKMQ (reference sequence). The CDR3 runs to 13 residues. The V end lost 7 bases, the J end lost 5 bases, and 15 bases lay between the germline ends. CDR3 loop: CASNSMGSHEQYF. The CDR3 bases are TGTGCCAGCAACTCGATGGGTTCCCACGAGCAGTACTTC.

V is TRBV25-1 and J is TRBJ2-1; 7 nucleotides line up with TRBD2. With V trimmed by 0 bases and J by 5 bases, 4 bases remained unmatched. Per germline, CDR1 MGHDK and CDR2 SYGVNS. This CDR3 comprises 15 residues. CDR3 region: CASSEYIAGDNEQFF. DNA of the CDR3: TGTGCCAGCAGTGAATATATCGCGGGAGACAATGAGCAGTTCTTC.

This rearrangement joins TRBV19 to TRBJ1-5; D is perhaps TRBD1 (6 bases). Trimming cost V 3 bases and J 7 bases, with 19 bases left between them. CDR1 is LNHDA and CDR2 is SQIVND in the germline V gene (reference sequence). CDR3 length equals 16 residues. CDR3 sequence: CASSMGQGISSQPQHF. The CDR3 coding sequence is TGTGCCAGTAGTATGGGGCAGGGGATTTCGTCCCAGCCCCAGCATTTT. Filled out from reference TRBV19 and TRBJ1-5, the complete variable domain reads DGGITQSPKYLFRKEGQNVTLSCEQNLNHDAMYWYRQDPGQGLRLIYYSQIVNDFQKGDIAEGYSVSREKKESFPLTVTSAQKNPTAFYLCASSMGQGISSQPQHFGDGTRLSIL.

This rearrangement joins TRBV5-1 to TRBJ2-1; D perhaps matches TRBD1 (5 bases). This CDR3 has 15 amino acids. V lost 1 base and J lost 1, with 9 bases in between. Germline loops: CDR1 SGHRS, CDR2 YFSETQ. Here the CDR3 DNA reads TGCGCCAGCAGCTTGAAACAGGTTTCCTACAATGAGCAGTTCTTC. It specifies CASSLKQVSYNEQFF.

This clone has a single count. This rearrangement joins TRBV19 to TRBJ1-2, with D unresolved. The CDR3 runs to 17 residues. V was clipped by 10 bases and J by 4 bases, with 28 bases between them. Germline-derived CDR1 and CDR2 are LNHDA and SQIVND (reference sequence). CDR3 in amino acids: CAILSLDGPGGIYGYTF. The CDR3 DNA sequence: TGTGCCATCCTAAGCCTGGACGGGCCTGGTGGAATCTATGGCTACACCTTC.